One and the same sample provided the 9 T cell receptor beta chains below, sequenced in a study of control samples from healthy donors and cancer patients. Some clones are missing from TCRdb's copy, which holds only in-frame ones; the method was immunoSEQ multiplex PCR. Found here are more than 120,000 clones, about 91% of them singletons; the top ten hold roughly 3.1%. The sample consisted of blood. These receptors were collected from a man aged 30 to 45 in good health.

The rearrangement uses TRBV9 and TRBJ2-1, with TRBD2 as a possible D gene (5 bases). Deletions cut 1 base from V and 4 bases from J, with 15 bases between. Germline V gene data show CDR1 as SGDLS and CDR2 as YYNGEE. The CDR3 covers 16 residues. CDR3 in DNA: TGTGCCAGCAGCGTATCGTCTTGGACGGGGTACAATGAGCAGTTCTTC. Translating it yields CASSVSSWTGYNEQFF.

This chain uses TRBV29-1 with TRBJ2-1; 11 bases line up with TRBD2. The V gene end was trimmed by 3 bases and the J gene end by 4 bases; junction bases not matched to a gene: 2. This CDR3 is built from 14 residues. CDR1 is SQVTM, CDR2 ANQGSEA, per germline. CDR3 sequence: CSVDASGGYNEQFF. The CDR3 DNA follows: TGCAGCGTTGATGCTAGCGGGGGGTACAATGAGCAGTTCTTC.

V gene TRBV2 combines with J gene TRBJ1-5, with a tentative D call TRBD1 (6 bases). Per the germline V gene, CDR1 is SNHLY and CDR2 is FYNNEI. The CDR3 covers 12 residues. V lost 9 bases, J lost 3 bases, and 9 bases lay in between. The chain's CDR3 is CASNRANQPQHF. CDR3 DNA sequence: TGTGCCAGTAACAGGGCCAATCAGCCCCAGCATTTT.

The CDR3: CASSLTSGGPYNEQFF. The CDR3 DNA follows: TGTGCCAGCAGTTTAACTAGCGGGGGGCCTTACAATGAGCAGTTCTTC. V gene TRBV27 combines with J gene TRBJ2-1, with TRBD2 matching over 12 bases. The germline V gene encodes CDR1 MNHEY and CDR2 SMNVEV (reference sequence). The trim removed 2 bases at V and 4 bases at J, leaving 3 bases unmatched. The CDR3 is 16 residues long.

This chain connects TRBV11-2 to TRBJ1-1, with D possibly TRBD1 on 5 matching bases. Trimming removed 3 bases from V and 1 base from J, with 15 bases in between. In germline, CDR1 is SGHAT, CDR2 FQNNGV. CDR3 length: 16 residues. The CDR3 DNA reads TGTGCCAGCAGCTTTTTTCTTGACAGCGGGAACACTGAAGCTTTCTTT. Its translation is CASSFFLDSGNTEAFF. The variable domain in full, with the rest retrieved from reference TRBV11-2 and TRBJ1-1, is EAGVAQSPRYKIIEKRQSVAFWCNPISGHATLYWYQQILGQGPKLLIQFQNNGVVDDSQLPKDRFSAERLKGVDSTLKIQPAKLEDSAVYLCASSFFLDSGNTEAFFGQGTRLTVV.

The chain recombines TRBV7-3 with TRBJ1-5; 7 nucleotides line up with TRBD1. The germline CDR1 and CDR2 sequences are SGHTA and FQGTGA. The CDR3 covers 16 residues. The ends lost 5 bases at V and 2 bases at J; junction bases unmatched: 9. CDR3 sequence: CASSPDRVGRNQPQHF. The CDR3, as DNA: TGTGCCAGCAGCCCCGACAGGGTAGGTCGCAATCAGCCCCAGCATTTT.

A single count supports this clone. CDR3 DNA: TGTGCCAGCAGCCCGACAGGGGGCACAGATACGCAGTATTTT. Protein product: CASSPTGGTDTQYF. The chain employs TRBV28 and TRBJ2-3; TRBD1 aligns across 8 bases. Germline CDR1 reads MDHEN; CDR2 reads SYDVKM. V lost 6 bases and J lost 1; bases outside the gene matches: 3. The CDR3 contains 14 residues.

A remark on this clone: Other DNA sequences in this specimen translate into the identical CDR3. The chain has TRBV14 and TRBJ1-6; D ambiguous. V lost 4 bases to trimming and J lost 9 bases, with 13 bases between them. This CDR3 is 14 amino acids long. Germline CDR1 is SGHDN and CDR2 is FVKESK. DNA for the CDR3: TGTGCCAGCAGCCCGCACGGCGCAGGTTCACCCCTCCACTTT. This encodes CASSPHGAGSPLHF.

The chain uses TRBV13 and TRBJ1-1; D remains ambiguous. V was shortened by 0 bases and J by 0 bases, with 8 bases between the two germline ends. The CDR3 contains 15 residues. Per the germline V gene, CDR1 is PRHDT and CDR2 is FYEKMQ (reference sequence). The CDR3 sequence: CASSLGGDMNTEAFF. In nucleotides, the CDR3 is TGTGCCAGCAGCTTAGGCGGAGATATGAACACTGAAGCTTTCTTT.